Listed here are 29 T cell receptor beta chains from one sample, sequenced in a study of T-cell memory formation after mild COVID-19. TCRdb re-derived calls from the 5' RACE reads in MiXCR, one entry per CDR3 protein. This table holds about 470,000 distinct CDR3 sequences, about 23% found once. The specimen sequenced was PBMCs or a T cell subset sorted from them (not recorded which). The source is an adult woman who had mild COVID-19 (a few samples of this study predate the infection). Cell type and time point are not known.

The gene calls are TRBV9 and TRBJ2-1; 9 nucleotides agree with TRBD2. The V and J ends lost 1 base and 7 bases, in that order; junction bases with no gene match: 15. CDR1 is SGDLS, CDR2 YYNGEE, per germline. The CDR3 has 18 residues. As DNA, the CDR3 is TGTGCCAGCAGCGTAAGGGCGGGAGGGGTCCTGTTGGATAATGAGCAGTTCTTC. Its translation is CASSVRAGGVLLDNEQFF.

This clonotype has just a few counts. This chain links TRBV20-1 with TRBJ2-3, with 14 bases matching TRBD2. Germline CDR1 and CDR2: DFQATT and SNEGSKA (reference sequence). This CDR3 has 17 amino acids. Trimming cost V 6 bases and J 6 bases; bases outside gene matches: 14. CDR3 nucleotides: TGCAGTGCCAGGAGACTAGGCGGACTAGCGGGGGGTGATACGCAGTATTTT. It specifies CSARRLGGLAGGDTQYF.

This clonotype came up a few times. The rearrangement uses TRBV12-3 or TRBV12-4 and TRBJ1-2; D gene ambiguous. Trimming removed 5 bases at V and 5 bases at J, with 21 bases between. The CDR3 has 16 amino acids. Here the CDR3 reads CASSRVSGILLYGYTF. The CDR3 coding sequence is TGTGCCAGCAGTCGGGTGTCCGGGATCCTCTTATATGGCTACACCTTC.

CDR3 loop: CSVTSGSSYEQYF. The CDR3 DNA sequence: TGCAGCGTTACTAGCGGGAGCTCCTACGAGCAGTACTTC. V and J are TRBV29-1 and TRBJ2-7; 11 bases fit TRBD2. V lost 5 bases and J lost 0; bases outside the gene matches: 0. The CDR3 extends over 13 amino acids. Germline CDR1 and CDR2: SQVTM and ANQGSEA.

The chain couples TRBV18 to TRBJ2-2; 10 bases are a match to TRBD2. J gave up 1 base and V 2 bases, and 7 bases lay outside the gene matches. The CDR3 loop spans 18 amino acids. Germline CDR1 KGHSH, CDR2 LQKENI. The DNA of the CDR3 is TGTGCCAGCTCACCATTCCCCACTAGCGGGATGAACACCGGGGAGCTGTTTTTT. Protein sequence: CASSPFPTSGMNTGELFF.

The rearrangement uses TRBV5-4 and TRBJ2-7; either TRBD1 or TRBD2 may supply D (5 bases each). The V and J ends lost 3 bases and 3 bases respectively, with 13 bases between them. Germline V gives CDR1 SGHNT, CDR2 YYREEE (reference sequence). This CDR3 comprises 14 residues. DNA for the CDR3: TGTGCCAGCAGCTCCGCGAGGGGAAACTACGAGCAGTACTTC. Its translation: CASSSARGNYEQYF. The full variable domain, its missing parts supplied by reference TRBV5-4 and TRBJ2-7, is ETGVTQSPTHLIKTRGQQVTLRCSSQSGHNTVSWYQQALGQGPQFIFQYYREEENGRGNFPPRFSGLQFPNYSSELNVNALELDDSALYLCASSSARGNYEQYFGPGTRLTVT.

J is TRBJ2-1 and V is TRBV7-2, with TRBD2 identical over 10 bases. Germline trimming cut 5 bases from V and 13 bases from J; bases unmatched to any gene: 8. The length of the CDR3 is 13 residues. CDR1 is SGHTA, CDR2 FQGNSA, per germline. Here the CDR3 reads CASSPGSGRPQFF. CDR3 bases: TGTGCCAGCAGCCCCGGTAGCGGGAGGCCTCAGTTCTTC. The full variable domain, its missing parts supplied by reference TRBV7-2 and TRBJ2-1, is GAGVSQSPSNKVTEKGKDVELRCDPISGHTALYWYRQSLGQGLEFLIYFQGNSAPDKSGLPSDRFSAERTGGSVSTLTIQRTQQEDSAVYLCASSPGSGRPQFFGPGTRLTVL.

This clonotype has only a few counts. CDR3 in DNA: TGTGCCAGCAGCTCTCCCGGGAGGGCCGGCAAGGAGCAGTTCTTC. Amino acids: CASSSPGRAGKEQFF. This sequence joins TRBV7-3 and TRBJ2-1; 8 bases match TRBD2. After removal of 4 bases from V and 10 bases from J, the junction contained 12 bases not matched to a gene. Germline V CDR1 and CDR2: SGHTA, FQGTGA. This CDR3 is built from 15 residues.

This chain links TRBV4-1 with TRBJ1-5; D perhaps matches TRBD1 (5 bases). CDR3 length equals 20 residues. In germline, CDR1 is MGHRA, CDR2 YSYEKL. Trimming took off 4 bases at V and 1 base at J, with 26 bases between the two ends. The CDR3 region has the DNA TGCGCCAGCAGCCGATGGGCCGGGGTCTCCAGGGTCGGAAGCAATCAGCCCCAGCATTTT. Translated: CASSRWAGVSRVGSNQPQHF.

Many counts were recorded for this clonotype. V gene TRBV7-6 combines with J gene TRBJ2-2; 13 nucleotides align to TRBD2. The germline CDR1 and CDR2 sequences are SGHVS and FNYEAQ. This CDR3 spans 15 amino acids. The trim removed 5 bases at V and 8 bases at J, leaving 5 bases unmatched. The CDR3 here is CASSTTSGRWGELFF. The CDR3 region has the DNA TGTGCCAGCAGCACGACTAGCGGGAGGTGGGGGGAGCTGTTTTTT.

This clonotype turned up a few times. The rearrangement joins TRBV7-9 to TRBJ2-6; the D gene is possibly TRBD1 (5 bases). CDR1 and CDR2 from the germline V gene are SEHNR and FQNEAQ (reference sequence). Trimming stripped 2 bases from V and 3 bases from J, with 8 bases between. CDR3 length equals 15 residues. This chain's CDR3 is CASSLKGRGANVLTF. The CDR3 DNA reads TGTGCCAGCAGCTTAAAGGGGCGTGGGGCCAACGTCCTGACTTTC.

This clonotype was observed a handful of times. The CDR3 DNA sequence: TGTGCCAGCAGGCAAACTAGCGGGAGCTCCTACGAGCAGTACTTC. Translated: CASRQTSGSSYEQYF. The chain carries TRBV6-5 and TRBJ2-7; TRBD2 aligns across 11 bases. CDR3 length: 15 residues. Germline trimming cut 6 bases from V and 0 bases from J; bases unmatched to any gene: 4. In germline, CDR1 is MNHEY, CDR2 SVGAGI.

The chain couples TRBV3-1 to TRBJ1-6; D gene unclear. Trimming pared 1 base from V and 7 bases from J, leaving 11 bases between. Germline lookup yields CDR1 LGHDT and CDR2 YNNKEL (reference sequence). The CDR3 has 15 amino acids. The CDR3 DNA is TGTGCCAGCAGCCAAGGGATTTGGGGAAATTCACCCCTCCACTTT. Amino acids: CASSQGIWGNSPLHF.

The table lists this clonotype with many counts. The V gene is TRBV24-1, the J gene TRBJ2-1, with D perhaps TRBD1 (6 bases). V was trimmed by 3 bases and J by 8 bases, leaving 19 bases between them. The CDR3 length is 16 residues. CDR1 and CDR2 (germline): KGHDR, SFDVKD. CDR3 sequence (DNA): TGTGCCACCAGTGATCGTAACAGGGACGTACGGGATGAGCAGTTCTTC. It specifies CATSDRNRDVRDEQFF.

The rearrangement uses TRBV5-6 and TRBJ2-4; D call uncertain. The CDR3 totals 14 residues. V was pared by 2 bases and J by 2 bases, with 8 bases between. Looked up from germline, CDR1 is SGHDT and CDR2 is YYEEEE. The CDR3 protein is CASSFTETKNIQYF. CDR3 DNA sequence: TGTGCCAGCAGCTTCACGGAAACCAAAAACATTCAGTACTTC.

This clonotype has just a few counts. The chain is built from TRBV7-2 and TRBJ2-5; D possibly corresponds to TRBD1 (5 bases). The CDR3 spans 13 residues. Trimming removed 2 bases at V and 5 bases at J, with 9 bases between. Germline V gives CDR1 SGHTA, CDR2 FQGNSA. CDR3 sequence: CASSLIQGETQYF. In nucleotides, the CDR3 is TGTGCCAGCAGCTTAATCCAGGGCGAGACCCAGTACTTC.

The genes are TRBV24-1 and TRBJ2-1, with TRBD1 matching over 8 bases. CDR3 length: 16 residues. Germline V gives CDR1 KGHDR, CDR2 SFDVKD. Trimming took 4 bases from V and 9 from J; bases not matched to a gene: 13. The CDR3 spells CATSDIRDRRSTEQFF. The CDR3 bases are TGTGCCACCAGTGACATCCGGGACAGGAGGTCTACTGAGCAGTTCTTC.

The chain links TRBV20-1 to TRBJ2-1, with 9 bases fitting TRBD1. Germline V gene lookup returns CDR1 DFQATT and CDR2 SNEGSKA (reference sequence). The CDR3 totals 15 residues. V shed 3 bases, J shed 5 bases, and the junction held 8 bases outside the gene matches. The CDR3 here is CSASPMGTGNNEQFF. CDR3 coding DNA: TGCAGTGCTAGCCCTATGGGGACAGGGAACAATGAGCAGTTCTTC.

This clonotype was detected a few times. V and J are TRBV6-6 and TRBJ1-3; D is perhaps TRBD1 (5 bases). V lost 5 bases and J 2 bases, leaving 16 bases between the germline ends. The CDR3 spans 16 residues. Germline V gene sequence: CDR1 MNHNY, CDR2 SVGAGI (reference sequence). CDR3 sequence reads: CASSRAGMWTGNTIYF. The CDR3 DNA sequence: TGTGCCAGCAGTAGAGCAGGGATGTGGACTGGAAACACCATATATTTT.

This clonotype has a handful of counts. The chain has TRBV7-8 and TRBJ2-7, with D possibly TRBD2 on 6 matching bases. Per the germline V gene, CDR1 is SGHVS and CDR2 is FQNEAQ. The ends were cut back, 1 base at V and 5 bases at J, with 12 bases in the middle. This CDR3 has 14 amino acids. The CDR3 sequence: CASSLVAVRNEQYF. CDR3 DNA sequence: TGTGCCAGCAGCTTAGTAGCGGTGAGAAACGAGCAGTACTTC. Looking up the rest from reference TRBV7-8 and TRBJ2-7 gives the full variable domain: GAGVSQSPRYKVAKRGQDVALRCDPISGHVSLFWYQQALGQGPEFLTYFQNEAQLDKSGLPSDRFFAERPEGSVSTLKIQRTQQEDSAVYLCASSLVAVRNEQYFGPGTRLTVT.

In this sample, this clonotype turned up a few times. The chain carries TRBV2 and TRBJ1-2; D not certain. This CDR3 is built from 14 residues. Trimming removed 7 bases from V and 6 bases from J, with 18 bases in between. Germline V gene lookup returns CDR1 SNHLY and CDR2 FYNNEI. The CDR3 loop reads CASIRERFQDGYTF. The CDR3 coding sequence is TGTGCCAGCATCCGGGAGAGGTTTCAGGATGGCTACACCTTC.

The V call is TRBV4-1, the J call TRBJ2-7; 9 bases line up with TRBD1. Germline assignment: CDR1 MGHRA and CDR2 YSYEKL. The junction had 6 bases not matched to a gene; V was cut back by 3 bases and J by 3 bases. CDR3 length: 15 residues. Here the CDR3 reads CASSQYRDRDYEQYF. CDR3 nucleotides: TGCGCCAGCAGCCAGTACCGGGACAGGGACTACGAGCAGTACTTC.

V is TRBV10-3 and J is TRBJ2-3; 15 bases match TRBD2. V gave up 2 bases and J gave up 3 bases; unmatched junction bases: 3. Germline V gives CDR1 ENHRY, CDR2 SYGVKD. The CDR3 runs to 17 residues. The CDR3 is CAISEGLAGGPTDTQYF. DNA of the CDR3: TGTGCCATCAGTGAGGGACTAGCGGGGGGGCCGACAGATACGCAGTATTTT.

The chain joins TRBV28 to TRBJ1-5; 7 nucleotides align to TRBD1. Germline V gene sequence: CDR1 MDHEN, CDR2 SYDVKM. This CDR3 region has 15 residues. With V trimmed by 6 bases and J by 1 base, 6 bases remained unmatched. The CDR3 DNA is TGTGCCAGCAGACACAGGGGTACGAGCAATCAGCCCCAGCATTTT. Protein: CASRHRGTSNQPQHF.

The rearrangement uses TRBV5-6 and TRBJ2-6; TRBD2 might be the D (5 bases). Per germline, CDR1 SGHDT and CDR2 YYEEEE. V lost 4 bases to trimming and J lost 3 bases, with 11 bases between them. This CDR3 has 15 residues. The CDR3 spells CASSLRASGANVLTF. The CDR3 bases are TGTGCCAGCAGCCTGAGGGCGAGTGGGGCCAACGTCCTGACTTTC.

The chain employs TRBV7-3 and TRBJ2-3; D not resolved. V lost 5 bases to trimming and J lost 1 base, with 7 bases between them. Germline V gene data show CDR1 as SGHTA and CDR2 as FQGTGA. This CDR3 contains 13 residues. In DNA form, the CDR3 reads TGTGCCAGCAGCCAACTACGCACAGATACGCAGTATTTT. Its protein is CASSQLRTDTQYF. Full variable domain (rest looked up from reference TRBV7-3 and TRBJ2-3): GAGVSQTPSNKVTEKGKYVELRCDPISGHTALYWYRQSLGQGPEFLIYFQGTGAADDSGLPNDRFFAVRPEGSVSTLKIQRTERGDSAVYLCASSQLRTDTQYFGPGTRLTVL.

V gene TRBV6-2 or TRBV6-3 combines with J gene TRBJ1-1; possibly TRBD1 for D (6 bases). Germline V CDR1 and CDR2: MNHEY, SVGEGT. The CDR3 has 17 amino acids. Trimming took off 8 bases at V and 5 bases at J, with 27 bases between the two ends. This chain's CDR3 is CASGTRRQGPGNTEAFF. The CDR3 nucleotides read TGTGCCAGCGGCACTAGGCGTCAGGGGCCGGGAAATACTGAAGCTTTCTTT.

The rearrangement links TRBV6-6 to TRBJ1-1, with a weak D call TRBD1 (5 bases). The CDR3 consists of 14 residues. Germline CDR1 reads MNHNY; CDR2 reads SVGAGI (reference sequence). V lost 0 bases and J 4 bases, leaving 9 bases between the germline ends. The DNA of the CDR3 is TGTGCCAGCAGTTACTCTCGGGGGATCACTGAAGCTTTCTTT. The encoded protein is CASSYSRGITEAFF.

This chain connects TRBV12-3 or TRBV12-4 to TRBJ1-2; D might be TRBD1 (6 bases). The CDR3 covers 17 residues. Trimming took off 6 bases at V and 2 bases at J, with 22 bases between the two ends. CDR3 sequence reads: CASRLEPPQGTNYGYTF. DNA for the CDR3: TGTGCCAGCAGGTTGGAACCACCGCAGGGGACAAACTATGGCTACACCTTC.